This T cell receptor beta chain was retrieved from a study of control samples from healthy donors and cancer patients. Data came from immunoSEQ multiplex PCR; TCRdb stores just in-frame clones and leaves some out. The table lists about 180,000 clones, roughly 92% of them singletons. The V gene's germline CDR1 is SGHAT and CDR2 FQNNGV. Trimming took off 5 bases at V and 2 bases at J, with 10 bases between the two ends. The CDR3 is 14 amino acids. The receptor was derived from a man under 40 in good health. Sequenced input: blood. J is TRBJ1-3 and V is TRBV11-2; maybe TRBD1 (5 bases). CDR3 sequence: CASSTRGAGNTIYF. The CDR3 DNA follows: TGTGCCAGCAGCACCCGGGGGGCTGGAAACACCATATATTTT.